A selection of T cell receptor beta chains follows, all from one sample in a study of cytomegalovirus exposure and HLA in healthy donors. The assay was immunoSEQ multiplex PCR, and TCRdb's table has in-frame clones only and misses some. This table has approximately 160,000 clones, approximately 80% appearing once. Input material: PBMCs. The receptors derive from a female donor in good health and CMV-seronegative. Both conserved end residues are part of each CDR3. Fields, in order: D gene, clone size, J gene, V gene, CDR3 DNA, CDR3 protein. The D gene is left open where the match is weak. Part of the rows lack a size; the others show once, few, many or a class for expanded clones.

>.|.|TRBJ2-1|TRBV18
TGTGCCAGCTCACCACAGAACGAGGATGAGCAGTTCTTC
CASSPQNEDEQFF
>.|.|TRBJ1-2|TRBV30
TGTGCCTGGAGTCTCGATTGGGGGGGTAGGGGTGGCTACACCTTC
CAWSLDWGGRGGYTF
>.|.|TRBJ1-1|TRBV27
TGTGCCAGCAGTGCGGGGGGGGCCACTGAAGCTTTCTTT
CASSAGGATEAFF
>.|.|TRBJ2-1|TRBV7-9
TGTGCCAGCAGCTTTACCCTGGGGGGAGACAATGAGCAGTTCTTC
CASSFTLGGDNEQFF
>TRBD1|.|TRBJ2-7|TRBV7-2
TGTGCCAGCAGCTTGACAGGGGGCAGGTACGAGCAGTACTTC
CASSLTGGRYEQYF
>TRBD1|.|TRBJ1-3|TRBV19
TGTGCCAGTAGTTCGGGACAGGGTAACTTTGGAAACACCATATATTTT
CASSSGQGNFGNTIYF
>TRBD1|.|TRBJ2-2|TRBV14
TGTGCCAGCAGCCAACGACAGGGGCCCGGGGAGCTGTTTTTT
CASSQRQGPGELFF
>.|once|TRBJ2-7|TRBV9
TGTGCCAGCAGCGTAGGGGAAAGGGGCGAGCAGTACTTC
CASSVGERGEQYF
>TRBD1|once|TRBJ1-6|TRBV27
TGTGCCAGCAGTTCCACCGGGACAGAGAATTCACCCCTCCACTTT
CASSSTGTENSPLHF
>.|few|TRBJ1-2|TRBV30
TGTGCCTGGAGAGCGAGAGGCTATGGCTACACCTTC
CAWRARGYGYTF
>TRBD2|few|TRBJ2-1|TRBV29-1
TGCAGCGTCCGTAGCGGGAGCTCCTACAATGAGCAGTTCTTC
CSVRSGSSYNEQFF
>.|.|TRBJ2-5|TRBV11-1
TGTGCCAGCAGCTTATCGGCTAGCTCCCTTAAAGAGACCCAGTACTTC
CASSLSASSLKETQYF
>.|few|TRBJ1-1|TRBV6-5
TGTGCCAGCAATAAAGTGAGGTTAACCACTGAAGCTTTCTTT
CASNKVRLTTEAFF
>TRBD1|.|TRBJ2-2|TRBV10-3
TGTGCCACCGGACAGGCCCCGGACACCGGGGAGCTGTTTTTT
CATGQAPDTGELFF
>.|.|TRBJ2-7|TRBV6-6
TGTGCCAGCTCTACCTCGGGCTACGAGCAGTACTTC
CASSTSGYEQYF
>.|.|TRBJ2-6|TRBV9
TGTGCCAGCAGCGTAGGGCAGGCCGGGGCCAACGTCCTGACTTTC
CASSVGQAGANVLTF
>.|.|TRBJ1-5|TRBV7-6
TGTGCCAGCAGCCCGGGGATCAATCAGCCCCAGCATTTT
CASSPGINQPQHF
>.|few|TRBJ2-3|TRBV5-6
TGTGCCAGCAGCTTGGCCGGGTGGGGGCTTAGGGATACGCAGTATTTT
CASSLAGWGLRDTQYF
>.|few|TRBJ1-2|TRBV4-2
TGTGCCAGCAGCCAGGCCCCCCAGGGAGGCTATGGCTACACCTTC
CASSQAPQGGYGYTF
>.|.|TRBJ1-1|TRBV4-1
TGCGCCAGCAGCCAAGAAACTTCTCGGCGGGTTGAAGCTTTCTTT
CASSQETSRRVEAFF
>.|.|TRBJ1-5|TRBV2
TGTGCCAGCAGTGGGACAGCCTATAGCAATCAGCCCCAGCATTTT
CASSGTAYSNQPQHF
>.|.|TRBJ2-5|TRBV19
TGTGCCAGTAGATCCACAAAGACCCAGTACTTC
CASRSTKTQYF
>TRBD2|.|TRBJ2-3|TRBV5-6
TGTGCCAGCAGTTTCGCGGGGGGACGGGGGGATACGCAGTATTTT
CASSFAGGRGDTQYF
>.|.|TRBJ2-5|TRBV7-9
TGTGCCAGCAGCTTATACCCAGGGCGGTCGCAGACCCAGTACTTC
CASSLYPGRSQTQYF
>.|.|TRBJ2-5|TRBV30
TGTGCCTGGAGTCCAGGGTACGAGACCCAGTACTTC
CAWSPGYETQYF
>TRBD1|.|TRBJ2-2|TRBV29-1
TGCAGCGCCAGACAGGGCACCGGGGAGCTGTTTTTT
CSARQGTGELFF
>TRBD2|once|TRBJ2-2|TRBV30
TGTGCCTGGAGTGTAACTAGCGGGGGGACCGGGGAGCTGTTTTTT
CAWSVTSGGTGELFF
>TRBD2|.|TRBJ2-5|TRBV11-2
TGTGCCAGCAGCTTATGGGGCGGCGGGAGGGCCGGTGAGACCCAGTACTTC
CASSLWGGGRAGETQYF
>TRBD1|.|TRBJ1-2|TRBV18
TGTGCCAGCTCACCAACAGGGGGCGAACCTAGCTACACCTTC
CASSPTGGEPSYTF
>TRBD1|.|TRBJ1-5|TRBV28
TGTGCCAGCAGTACCTCGGGACAGGGGGTTTGGGTTAGCAATCAGCCCCAGCATTTT
CASSTSGQGVWVSNQPQHF